A single sample gave rise to the 17 T cell receptor beta chains below, sequenced in a study of shared clonotypes between healthy human individuals. Sequencing was performed with immunoSEQ multiplex PCR; in TCRdb, only in-frame clones are kept and a portion is missing. The repertoire holds millions of clones, with 85% to 95% as singletons. Sequences were obtained from naive CD4+ T cells from PBMCs. Subset of the sample: CD45RA+ positively selected. The receptors were gathered from a man between 18 and 35 years old in good health. Some clones in this sample may be carry-over from other donors' samples.

The J gene is TRBJ1-1, the V gene TRBV20-1; tentatively, D is TRBD1 (6 bases). The CDR3 totals 11 residues. Germline CDR1 reads DFQATT; CDR2 reads SNEGSKA (reference sequence). V lost 0 bases to trimming and J lost 9 bases, with 8 bases between them. CDR3 amino acids: CSARERGKAFF. For the CDR3, the DNA is TGCAGTGCTAGAGAGAGGGGGAAAGCTTTCTTT.

The J gene is TRBJ2-2, the V gene TRBV6-4, with D uncertain. CDR1 is MRHNA, CDR2 SNTAGT, per germline. The CDR3 totals 14 residues. The V end lost 3 bases, the J end lost 6 bases, and 11 bases lay between the germline ends. CDR3 protein: CASSEVGRAGELFF. Here the CDR3 DNA reads TGTGCCAGCAGTGAAGTCGGCCGGGCCGGGGAGCTGTTTTTT.

The chain combines TRBV28 with TRBJ1-5; D gene unclear. The CDR3 consists of 12 residues. Germline V gene data show CDR1 as MDHEN and CDR2 as SYDVKM. The V gene lost 8 bases and the J gene lost 2 bases, with 7 bases spanning the gap. CDR3 DNA sequence: TGTGCCAGCTGGGTGGGCAATCAGCCCCAGCATTTT. Translating gives CASWVGNQPQHF.

This chain connects TRBV6-5 to TRBJ2-5, with no clear D. The CDR3 contains 13 residues. CDR1 is MNHEY, CDR2 SVGAGI, per germline. Trimming took off 0 bases at V and 5 bases at J, with 7 bases between the two ends. CDR3 sequence reads: CASSYSSWETQYF. Here the CDR3 DNA reads TGTGCCAGCAGTTACTCTTCCTGGGAGACCCAGTACTTC.

The chain couples TRBV19 to TRBJ1-2; weak D call: TRBD1 (5 bases). With 10 bases removed from V and 3 bases from J, the gap between germline ends came to 15 bases. Germline CDR1 is LNHDA and CDR2 is SQIVND (reference sequence). The CDR3 spans 13 residues. The CDR3 spells CAKPTATYYGYTF. Written as DNA, the CDR3 is TGTGCCAAGCCGACAGCGACCTACTATGGCTACACCTTC.

This chain uses TRBV28 with TRBJ2-3, with 11 bases aligning to TRBD2. Germline V gene data show CDR1 as MDHEN and CDR2 as SYDVKM. The CDR3 has 16 amino acids. J lost 3 bases, V lost 6 bases, and 8 bases had no gene match. CDR3 nucleotide sequence: TGTGCCAGCAGGACTCCGGGACTAGCGGAGACAGATACGCAGTATTTT. Translated, it gives CASRTPGLAETDTQYF.

Written as DNA, the CDR3 is TGTGCCAGTAGTGGCGCAAGCCCAGAGACCCAGTACTTC. Translating it yields CASSGASPETQYF. V usage is TRBV19 and J usage is TRBJ2-5, with D uncertain. The V end lost 5 bases, the J end lost 4 bases, and 11 bases lay between the germline ends. CDR3 size: 13 residues. Germline V gene lookup returns CDR1 LNHDA and CDR2 SQIVND (reference sequence).

The chain links TRBV30 to TRBJ1-2; 8 bases match TRBD1. After removal of 0 bases from V and 7 bases from J, the junction contained 7 bases not matched to a gene. Germline V lookup: CDR1 GTSNPN, CDR2 SVGIG (reference sequence). The CDR3 is 14 amino acids. The chain's CDR3 is CAWSVQGAWGGYTF. In nucleotides, the CDR3 is TGTGCCTGGAGTGTTCAGGGGGCGTGGGGTGGCTACACCTTC.

The chain uses TRBV5-1 and TRBJ2-7, with TRBD2 matching 8 bases. The J segment lost 0 bases and the V segment lost 7 bases, leaving 9 bases of the junction unmatched. From germline, CDR1 is SGHRS and CDR2 YFSETQ. The CDR3 contains 15 residues. The chain's CDR3 is CASYGGATTSYEQYF. The CDR3 nucleotides are TGCGCCAGCTACGGGGGGGCGACAACCTCCTACGAGCAGTACTTC.

This clone showed up just once. V and J are TRBV6-5 and TRBJ1-1, with TRBD1 as a possible D gene (5 bases). In germline, CDR1 is MNHEY, CDR2 SVGAGI. Trimming stripped 4 bases from V and 0 bases from J, with 15 bases between. The CDR3 totals 16 residues. The CDR3 spells CASSSEEGRMNTEAFF. DNA of the CDR3: TGTGCCAGCAGTTCAGAAGAGGGACGCATGAACACTGAAGCTTTCTTT.

The chain combines TRBV6-1 with TRBJ2-6, with D hard to call. Germline CDR1 is MNHNS and CDR2 is SASEGT. This CDR3 comprises 17 residues. V shed 0 bases and J shed 4 bases, with 13 bases lying between them. CDR3 bases: TGTGCCAGCAGTGAAGCTATGGCGGCCTGGGGGGCCAACGTCCTGACTTTC. Translation: CASSEAMAAWGANVLTF.

The chain couples TRBV11-2 to TRBJ2-1, with D perhaps TRBD1 (5 bases). The germline V and J ends were trimmed by 2 bases and 7 bases, with 15 bases remaining between them. The CDR3 extends over 15 amino acids. Germline V gene data show CDR1 as SGHAT and CDR2 as FQNNGV. Here the CDR3 DNA reads TGTGCCAGCAGCTTATCCACCGGACAAACGAATGAGCAGTTCTTC. Amino acid sequence: CASSLSTGQTNEQFF.

The rearrangement links TRBV28 to TRBJ2-7; 9 bases match TRBD2. J lost 3 bases, V lost 9 bases, and 12 bases had no gene match. CDR1 and CDR2 (germline): MDHEN, SYDVKM. This CDR3 has 15 amino acids. The CDR3 is CASSITGTSNYEQYF. The DNA for the CDR3 is TGTGCCAGTTCCATCACCGGGACTAGCAACTACGAGCAGTACTTC.

V gene TRBV10-3 combines with J gene TRBJ2-1; 8 bases are a match to TRBD2. Germline V gene data show CDR1 as ENHRY and CDR2 as SYGVKD. The V and J ends lost 3 bases and 8 bases, in that order; junction bases with no gene match: 9. This CDR3 is built from 15 residues. The CDR3: CAISDGSGSSYEQFF. DNA of the CDR3: TGTGCCATCAGTGACGGAAGCGGGAGTAGCTATGAGCAGTTCTTC.

The chain is built from TRBV6-1 and TRBJ2-3; D is unclear. V lost 6 bases and J 5 bases, leaving 15 bases between the germline ends. The CDR3 length is 14 residues. Germline CDR1 MNHNS, CDR2 SASEGT. Written as DNA, the CDR3 is TGTGCCAGCAGCCATCCAGGACGTGGAGATACGCAGTATTTT. It specifies CASSHPGRGDTQYF.

In the case of this clone: Other DNA sequences in the sample encode the same CDR3. The chain carries TRBV5-1 and TRBJ2-2; TRBD1 matches at 8 bases. Per germline, CDR1 SGHRS and CDR2 YFSETQ. This CDR3 is 15 amino acids long. The ends lost 7 bases at V and 1 base at J; junction bases unmatched: 6. This CDR3 is CASSLDRVNTGELFF. CDR3 sequence (DNA): TGCGCCAGCTCCCTGGACAGGGTGAACACCGGGGAGCTGTTTTTT.

This sequence joins TRBV7-9 and TRBJ2-3; D not certain. The CDR3 covers 11 residues. Trimming took off 4 bases at V and 6 bases at J, with 5 bases between the two ends. Germline assignment: CDR1 SEHNR and CDR2 FQNEAQ (reference sequence). The CDR3 protein is CASSSWDTQYF. CDR3 DNA sequence: TGTGCCAGCAGCTCGTGGGATACGCAGTATTTT.